A single sample gave rise to the 23 T cell receptor beta chains below, sequenced in a study of identical twins. Using its own MiXCR run on the 5' RACE reads, TCRdb lists one record per CDR3 protein. The data show about 210,000 distinct CDR3 sequences, about a tenth seen once. The sequencing input was memory (CD45RO+) T cells sorted from blood. The receptors come from a woman under 30 in good health.

This clonotype has more than one count but fewer than ten. The chain employs TRBV20-1 and TRBJ2-1, with D tentatively TRBD1 or TRBD2 (5 bases each). Trimming removed 0 bases at V and 0 bases at J, with 9 bases between. Germline lookup yields CDR1 DFQATT and CDR2 SNEGSKA (reference sequence). This CDR3 spans 15 amino acids. CDR3 sequence (DNA): TGCAGTGCTAGAGATTTTGGGGGCTCCTACAATGAGCAGTTCTTC. It specifies CSARDFGGSYNEQFF.

The chain couples TRBV5-1 to TRBJ2-1; the match to TRBD2 covers 7 bases. CDR3 length equals 15 residues. The trim removed 1 base at V and 4 bases at J, leaving 5 bases unmatched. Per germline, CDR1 SGHRS and CDR2 YFSETQ. In DNA form, the CDR3 reads TGCGCCAGCAGCTTGTTGGCGGGAGAGTACAATGAGCAGTTCTTC. Its protein is CASSLLAGEYNEQFF.

This CDR3 is CASSLSGALTGELFF. The CDR3 coding sequence is TGTGCCAGCAGCCTTAGCGGGGCTCTCACCGGGGAGCTGTTTTTT. This chain uses TRBV6-1 with TRBJ2-2; 8 bases match TRBD2. Germline-derived CDR1 and CDR2 are MNHNS and SASEGT. The CDR3 extends over 15 amino acids. J lost 4 bases, V lost 6 bases, and 7 bases had no gene match.

There are many counts of this clonotype. The rearrangement uses TRBV3-1 and TRBJ2-1; D remains ambiguous. The V and J ends lost 0 bases and 6 bases respectively, with 0 bases between them. CDR1 is LGHDT and CDR2 is YNNKEL in the germline V gene (reference sequence). The CDR3 extends over 11 amino acids. The CDR3 DNA reads TGTGCCAGCAGCCAAGACAATGAGCAGTTCTTC. It codes for CASSQDNEQFF.

The chain carries TRBV6-2 or TRBV6-3 and TRBJ2-1; D is ambiguous. The CDR3 totals 13 residues. The germline V gene has CDR1 MNHEY and CDR2 SVGEGT. The germline V and J ends were trimmed by 2 bases and 8 bases, with 10 bases remaining between them. CDR3 region: CASSYGKWHEQFF. CDR3 DNA: TGTGCCAGCAGTTACGGAAAATGGCATGAGCAGTTCTTC.

This clonotype was seen many times. The V gene is TRBV3-1, the J gene TRBJ2-5; a weak D match, TRBD2 (6 bases). The CDR3 contains 18 residues. The V gene's germline CDR1 is LGHDT and CDR2 YNNKEL (reference sequence). Trimming removed 1 base from V and 0 bases from J, with 18 bases in between. In DNA, the CDR3 is TGTGCCAGCAGCCAAGCTGTTGATAGCGGATCCAACCAAGAGACCCAGTACTTC. This encodes CASSQAVDSGSNQETQYF.

This clonotype was found a few times. The chain employs TRBV5-1 and TRBJ2-1, with a weak D call TRBD1 (6 bases). Germline V CDR1 and CDR2: SGHRS, YFSETQ. V lost 10 bases and J 4 bases, leaving 15 bases between the germline ends. The CDR3 is made up of 13 amino acids. The CDR3 nucleotides are TGCGCCTCCAAAGGGGGAGTTTACAATGAGCAGTTCTTC. Translation: CASKGGVYNEQFF.

Here the CDR3 DNA reads TGCAGTGGGGCCAGCTTGAACACTGAAGCTTTCTTT. Protein: CSGASLNTEAFF. The chain couples TRBV29-1 to TRBJ1-1; D is perhaps TRBD1 (5 bases). In germline, CDR1 is SQVTM, CDR2 ANQGSEA. The CDR3 covers 12 residues.

This clonotype turned up a few times. The chain combines TRBV5-1 with TRBJ2-2; TRBD1 aligns across 7 bases. The J segment lost 5 bases and the V segment lost 2 bases, leaving 6 bases of the junction unmatched. Germline V gene sequence: CDR1 SGHRS, CDR2 YFSETQ. There are 15 residues in the CDR3. The CDR3 spells CASSLPGTETGELFF. As DNA, the CDR3 is TGCGCCAGCAGCTTACCCGGGACAGAGACCGGGGAGCTGTTTTTT.

This clonotype was picked up many times. The gene calls are TRBV7-9 and TRBJ2-1; weak D call: TRBD1 (5 bases). Trimming stripped 1 base from V and 0 bases from J, with 13 bases between. In germline, CDR1 is SEHNR, CDR2 FQNEAQ (reference sequence). The CDR3 sequence is 17 residues long. Written as DNA, the CDR3 is TGTGCCAGCAGCTTAGAGGTCAGGGCCAGCTCCTACAATGAGCAGTTCTTC. It translates to CASSLEVRASSYNEQFF. Complete variable domain (other parts from reference TRBV7-9 and TRBJ2-1): DTGVSQNPRHKITKRGQNVTFRCDPISEHNRLYWYRQTLGQGPEFLTYFQNEAQLEKSRLLSDRFSAERPKGSFSTLEIQRTEQGDSAMYLCASSLEVRASSYNEQFFGPGTRLTVL.

This chain links TRBV11-2 with TRBJ2-1; a weak D match, TRBD1 (6 bases). The length of the CDR3 is 15 residues. Germline assignment: CDR1 SGHAT and CDR2 FQNNGV. Deletions cut 8 bases from V and 4 bases from J, with 18 bases between. This CDR3 reads CASGPGFRGYNEQFF. CDR3 sequence (DNA): TGTGCCAGCGGCCCCGGTTTCAGGGGATACAATGAGCAGTTCTTC.

This clonotype turned up a few times. With a much larger clone just one base away, this may be a read error. This chain connects TRBV5-5 to TRBJ1-2; 9 nucleotides agree with TRBD1. Germline trimming cut 4 bases from V and 2 bases from J; bases unmatched to any gene: 0. Per the germline V gene, CDR1 is SGHKS and CDR2 is YYEKEE (reference sequence). This CDR3 comprises 13 residues. CDR3 nucleotides: TGTGCCAGCAGCGGGACAGGGAACTATGGCTACACCTTC. Translating it yields CASSGTGNYGYTF.

This clonotype was detected a few times. This chain connects TRBV6-2 or TRBV6-3 to TRBJ1-5; D gene unclear. The CDR3 extends over 13 amino acids. With 7 bases removed from V and 3 bases from J, the gap between germline ends came to 10 bases. CDR1 and CDR2 (germline): MNHEY, SVGEGT. The CDR3 sequence: CASKKIYNQPQHF. In DNA form, the CDR3 reads TGTGCCAGCAAGAAGATTTACAATCAGCCCCAGCATTTT.

The CDR3 sequence is CASSSLAVQRGTGELFF. The CDR3, as DNA: TGTGCCAGCAGCTCGCTAGCGGTCCAGAGGGGGACCGGGGAGCTGTTTTTT. V usage is TRBV7-9 and J usage is TRBJ2-2; TRBD2 is a possible D gene (7 bases). V gave up 4 bases and J gave up 5 bases, with 20 bases separating them. Germline V gene lookup returns CDR1 SEHNR and CDR2 FQNEAQ (reference sequence). The CDR3 length is 17 residues.

This chain connects TRBV6-5 to TRBJ2-3; 11 bases match TRBD2. This CDR3 is 16 amino acids long. Trimming took 3 bases from V and 5 from J; bases not matched to a gene: 7. CDR1 MNHEY and CDR2 SVGAGI come from the germline V gene. CDR3 region: CASSYQASGGIDTQYF. The CDR3 nucleotides are TGTGCCAGCAGTTATCAGGCTAGCGGGGGGATAGATACGCAGTATTTT.

This clonotype was observed many times. The chain employs TRBV20-1 and TRBJ1-2, with D possibly being TRBD1 (5 bases). V gave up 3 bases and J gave up 4 bases, with 9 bases separating them. The CDR3 is 12 residues long. Germline values: CDR1 DFQATT, CDR2 SNEGSKA (reference sequence). This CDR3 reads CSASPGRYGYTF. CDR3 DNA sequence: TGCAGTGCTAGCCCGGGACGCTATGGCTACACCTTC.

This clonotype was observed many times. The chain joins TRBV7-2 to TRBJ2-7, with D unresolved. The length of the CDR3 is 11 residues. Germline V gene lookup returns CDR1 SGHTA and CDR2 FQGNSA. The V and J ends lost 5 bases and 3 bases respectively, with 5 bases between them. The CDR3 region is CASSGHYEQYF. DNA of the CDR3: TGTGCCAGCAGCGGTCACTACGAGCAGTACTTC.

The sample holds a few counts of this clonotype. The chain is built from TRBV5-5 and TRBJ2-1; tentatively, D is TRBD2 (5 bases). Germline assignment: CDR1 SGHKS and CDR2 YYEKEE (reference sequence). The CDR3 has 16 residues. The V end was cut by 4 bases, the J end by 9 bases, with 23 bases between. CDR3 sequence: CASSRFVGGGLGEQFF. The CDR3 nucleotides are TGTGCCAGCAGCCGGTTCGTTGGCGGAGGTCTCGGTGAGCAGTTCTTC.

The table lists this clonotype with a few counts. CDR3: CASSLSGIRGNTIYF. Written as DNA, the CDR3 is TGTGCCAGCAGCTTATCAGGGATTCGTGGAAACACCATATATTTT. The rearrangement links TRBV5-6 to TRBJ1-3; D may be TRBD1 (5 bases). There are 15 residues in the CDR3. Trimming pared 2 bases from V and 3 bases from J, leaving 12 bases between. Germline V gene sequence: CDR1 SGHDT, CDR2 YYEEEE. Full variable domain (remainder filled in from reference TRBV5-6 and TRBJ1-3): DAGVTQSPTHLIKTRGQQVTLRCSPKSGHDTVSWYQQALGQGPQFIFQYYEEEERQRGNFPDRFSGHQFPNYSSELNVNALLLGDSALYLCASSLSGIRGNTIYFGEGSWLTVV.

In its sample, this clonotype was seen a few times. The genes are TRBV6-2 or TRBV6-3 and TRBJ1-2; D gene ambiguous. The CDR3 is 14 amino acids. Per the germline V gene, CDR1 is MNHEY and CDR2 is SVGEGT. V was trimmed by 2 bases and J by 3 bases, leaving 10 bases between them. As DNA, the CDR3 is TGTGCCAGCAGTTACCCCCCAGGAGACTATGGCTACACCTTC. Translating it yields CASSYPPGDYGYTF.

This clonotype appeared a few times. The V gene is TRBV6-5, the J gene TRBJ1-2; 10 bases are shared with TRBD1. This CDR3 is 15 amino acids long. V lost 4 bases and J lost 4; bases outside the gene matches: 6. Germline CDR1 MNHEY, CDR2 SVGAGI. As DNA, the CDR3 is TGTGCCAGCAGTTCCCCGGGACAGGGGCTCTATGGCTACACCTTC. This encodes CASSSPGQGLYGYTF.

This clonotype was seen ten or more times. This rearrangement joins TRBV7-9 to TRBJ1-1; perhaps TRBD1 as D (5 bases). This CDR3 is 16 amino acids long. The V gene lost 5 bases and the J gene lost 1 base, with 17 bases spanning the gap. CDR1 and CDR2 from the germline V gene are SEHNR and FQNEAQ (reference sequence). The CDR3 sequence: CASSPPGLQTNTEAFF. In nucleotides, the CDR3 is TGTGCCAGCAGCCCACCGGGACTACAAACGAACACTGAAGCTTTCTTT.

This clonotype has just a few counts. The chain employs TRBV25-1 and TRBJ2-7; D remains ambiguous. V was clipped by 5 bases and J by 4 bases, with 12 bases between them. CDR3 length equals 13 residues. In germline, CDR1 is MGHDK, CDR2 SYGVNS. The CDR3 loop is CASSSGPFYEQYF. The CDR3 DNA reads TGTGCCAGCAGTTCCGGGCCCTTTTACGAGCAGTACTTC.